The rows below give T cell receptor beta chains drawn from one sample of a study of OX40 agonist ivuxolimab in advanced cancers. The method was immunoSEQ multiplex PCR; TCRdb's version includes in-frame clones alone and lacks a portion of them. The sample consists of 77,000 or so clones, under 95% of them appearing once. Specimen: CD4+ or CD8+ T cells sorted from blood, collected in a trial of the OX40 agonist ivuxolimab. All receptors derive from an adult with an advanced solid tumor such as melanoma, head and neck, liver or kidney cancer. The CDR3 runs from the conserved cysteine through the conserved F or W. The order of the fields is D gene, clone size, J gene, V gene, CDR3 DNA, CDR3 protein. A D gene is named only where the DNA matches it firmly. Size is omitted from some rows. Given values are once, few, many or a class for expanded clones.

d_gene: TRBD1
abundance: few
j_gene: TRBJ2-5
v_gene: TRBV28
CDR3nt: TGTGCCACCACCTCGGGTACAGGGGGCGCGTCAGCTCAAGAGACCCAGTACTTC
CDR3aa: CATTSGTGGASAQETQYF

d_gene: TRBD2
abundance: few
j_gene: TRBJ2-5
v_gene: TRBV19
CDR3nt: TGTGCCAGCCGACTAGCGGGGGCCAACACCCAGTACTTC
CDR3aa: CASRLAGANTQYF

d_gene: -
abundance: -
j_gene: TRBJ1-5
v_gene: TRBV28
CDR3nt: TGTGCCAGCACCCCAGGAGGCGGGGATCAGCCCCAGCATTTT
CDR3aa: CASTPGGGDQPQHF

d_gene: TRBD1
abundance: -
j_gene: TRBJ1-2
v_gene: TRBV5-6
CDR3nt: TGTGCCAGCAGCTTCCGGGGGACAGATTACTATGGCTACACCTTC
CDR3aa: CASSFRGTDYYGYTF

d_gene: -
abundance: -
j_gene: TRBJ2-7
v_gene: TRBV29-1
CDR3nt: TGCAGCGTTGCCTATGCCTACGAGCAGTACTTC
CDR3aa: CSVAYAYEQYF

d_gene: -
abundance: -
j_gene: TRBJ1-3
v_gene: TRBV5-8
CDR3nt: TGTGCCAGCAGCTCTATCGGAAACACCATATATTTT
CDR3aa: CASSSIGNTIYF

d_gene: -
abundance: once
j_gene: TRBJ2-3
v_gene: TRBV30
CDR3nt: TGTGCCTGGGGGGGCTCCACAGATACGCAGTATTTT
CDR3aa: CAWGGSTDTQYF

d_gene: TRBD1
abundance: -
j_gene: TRBJ2-7
v_gene: TRBV7-8
CDR3nt: TGTGCCAGCAGCTTCCTCAGGGGGCCCGCCTACGAGCAGTACTTC
CDR3aa: CASSFLRGPAYEQYF

d_gene: -
abundance: few
j_gene: TRBJ1-5
v_gene: TRBV7-2
CDR3nt: TGTGCCAGCAGCTTAGAGGCTGTTCCAAATCAGCCCCAGCATTTT
CDR3aa: CASSLEAVPNQPQHF

d_gene: -
abundance: -
j_gene: TRBJ2-1
v_gene: TRBV7-9
CDR3nt: TGTGCCAGCAGCTTAGGAGGGACCCTTAACAATGAGCAGTTCTTC
CDR3aa: CASSLGGTLNNEQFF

d_gene: TRBD2
abundance: -
j_gene: TRBJ2-3
v_gene: TRBV7-9
CDR3nt: TGTGCCAGCAGCTCTAGCGGGGGGTCAGATACGCAGTATTTT
CDR3aa: CASSSSGGSDTQYF

d_gene: TRBD1
abundance: -
j_gene: TRBJ1-1
v_gene: TRBV2
CDR3nt: TGTGCCAGCACCAACAGGGGGGGTACAGTGAACACTGAAGCTTTCTTT
CDR3aa: CASTNRGGTVNTEAFF

d_gene: -
abundance: few
j_gene: TRBJ1-4
v_gene: TRBV10-2
CDR3nt: TGCGCCAGCAGTGAGGCGGGGCGAGAAAAACTGTTTTTT
CDR3aa: CASSEAGREKLFF

d_gene: -
abundance: -
j_gene: TRBJ1-1
v_gene: TRBV2
CDR3nt: TGTGCCAGCAGTGGGATGGCGGACACTGAAGCTTTCTTT
CDR3aa: CASSGMADTEAFF

d_gene: -
abundance: -
j_gene: TRBJ1-2
v_gene: TRBV6-1
CDR3nt: TGTGCCAGCAGTGAAGAGTGGCGCCAGAACTATGGCTACACCTTC
CDR3aa: CASSEEWRQNYGYTF

d_gene: TRBD1
abundance: -
j_gene: TRBJ1-2
v_gene: TRBV18
CDR3nt: TGTGCCAGCTCCCCTGGGGGACAGGGGGCTTTCGGCTACACCTTC
CDR3aa: CASSPGGQGAFGYTF

d_gene: -
abundance: -
j_gene: TRBJ2-2
v_gene: TRBV25-1
CDR3nt: TGTGCCAGCAGTGAACTGGGCACCGGGGAGCTGTTTTTT
CDR3aa: CASSELGTGELFF

d_gene: -
abundance: once
j_gene: TRBJ1-2
v_gene: TRBV6-1
CDR3nt: TGTGCCAGCAGGGTCCAGGGCGCGGCCTATGGCTACACCTTC
CDR3aa: CASRVQGAAYGYTF

d_gene: TRBD2
abundance: -
j_gene: TRBJ2-7
v_gene: TRBV18
CDR3nt: TGTGCCAGCTCCCTAGCGGGAGGCCTGACAAGCTCCTACGAGCAGTACTTC
CDR3aa: CASSLAGGLTSSYEQYF

d_gene: TRBD2
abundance: -
j_gene: TRBJ2-5
v_gene: TRBV2
CDR3nt: TGTGCCAGCACCCCCCTGAGCGGGGGGGGGACCCAGTACTTC
CDR3aa: CASTPLSGGGTQYF

d_gene: -
abundance: -
j_gene: TRBJ2-7
v_gene: TRBV6-5
CDR3nt: TGTGCCAGCATTTCTTCGGTCTACGAGCAGTACTTC
CDR3aa: CASISSVYEQYF

d_gene: TRBD2
abundance: -
j_gene: TRBJ2-1
v_gene: TRBV10-3
CDR3nt: TGTGCCATCAGTGAGTCCAGCGGGGGGGCCGTTGAGCAGTTCTTC
CDR3aa: CAISESSGGAVEQFF

d_gene: -
abundance: -
j_gene: TRBJ1-5
v_gene: TRBV19
CDR3nt: TGTGCCAGTAGTACGACAGGTTACCGGCAGCCCCAGCATTTT
CDR3aa: CASSTTGYRQPQHF

d_gene: -
abundance: -
j_gene: TRBJ1-1
v_gene: TRBV6-5
CDR3nt: TGTGCCAGCAGGCAACAGGGTCGCGGCGAAGCTTTCTTT
CDR3aa: CASRQQGRGEAFF

d_gene: -
abundance: -
j_gene: TRBJ2-5
v_gene: TRBV15
CDR3nt: TGTGCCACCAGCAGGGACAGTCGAGAGACCCAGTACTTC
CDR3aa: CATSRDSRETQYF

d_gene: -
abundance: -
j_gene: TRBJ2-5
v_gene: TRBV7-2
CDR3nt: TGTGCCAGCAGCTTCCAGGGAGTACAAGAGACCCAGTACTTC
CDR3aa: CASSFQGVQETQYF

d_gene: -
abundance: once
j_gene: TRBJ1-1
v_gene: TRBV30
CDR3nt: TGTGCCTGGAGGGGGCAAACTGAAGCTTTCTTT
CDR3aa: CAWRGQTEAFF

d_gene: TRBD1
abundance: -
j_gene: TRBJ2-7
v_gene: TRBV10-3
CDR3nt: TGTGCCATCGTCCGAAACAGGGGAGACGAGCAGTACTTC
CDR3aa: CAIVRNRGDEQYF

d_gene: -
abundance: -
j_gene: TRBJ1-2
v_gene: TRBV28
CDR3nt: TGTGCCAGCAGTTTTGGTCGGTCTTATGGCTACACCTTC
CDR3aa: CASSFGRSYGYTF

d_gene: TRBD2
abundance: -
j_gene: TRBJ2-7
v_gene: TRBV5-4
CDR3nt: TGTGCCAGCAGAAGAGCGGGGGGGTACGAGCAGTACTTC
CDR3aa: CASRRAGGYEQYF

d_gene: -
abundance: -
j_gene: TRBJ1-5
v_gene: TRBV2
CDR3nt: TGTGCCAGCAGCCCAATGGGGGGGGCGATTCAGCCCCAGCATTTT
CDR3aa: CASSPMGGAIQPQHF